Below, 28 T cell receptor beta chains from the same sample are listed, as sequenced in a study of blood T cell repertoires in COVID-19. Only in-frame clones appear in the TCRdb table, and some are missing; sequencing was by immunoSEQ multiplex PCR. The table has about 200,000 clones, 88% seen once. The sample taken for sequencing was peripheral blood. The receptor source for this set is a man over 45 with COVID-19, enrolled during active disease.

The chain joins TRBV12-3 or TRBV12-4 to TRBJ1-1; D is perhaps TRBD1 (6 bases). With 5 bases removed from V and 6 bases from J, the gap between germline ends came to 10 bases. The CDR3 has 12 amino acids. This CDR3 is CASSPTGPEAFF. The DNA of the CDR3 is TGTGCCAGCAGTCCAACAGGGCCTGAAGCTTTCTTT.

The J gene is TRBJ1-2, the V gene TRBV18; D not resolved. Germline V gene sequence: CDR1 KGHSH, CDR2 LQKENI. This CDR3 is built from 14 residues. The V and J ends lost 1 base and 2 bases respectively, with 8 bases between them. The CDR3 loop is CASSPRSGNYGYTF. CDR3 DNA sequence: TGTGCCAGCTCACCACGGTCGGGGAACTATGGCTACACCTTC.

This clone was seen a single time. The chain uses TRBV30 and TRBJ1-2, with D perhaps TRBD1 (5 bases). The V gene lost 2 bases and the J gene lost 2 bases, with 12 bases spanning the gap. The CDR3 spans 14 residues. In germline, CDR1 is GTSNPN, CDR2 SVGIG (reference sequence). CDR3: CAWSRLGANYGYTF. The CDR3 DNA reads TGTGCCTGGAGTAGGTTAGGGGCCAACTATGGCTACACCTTC.

This chain connects TRBV11-1 to TRBJ2-2; 10 bases agree with TRBD1. V lost 5 bases, J lost 4 bases, and 7 bases stayed unmatched. CDR3 size: 16 residues. Germline values: CDR1 SGHAT, CDR2 FQDESV (reference sequence). CDR3 in DNA: TGTGCCAGCAGCACAGACAGGGGGCGCATCACCGGGGAGCTGTTTTTT. Translating gives CASSTDRGRITGELFF.

This clone showed up just once. This chain connects TRBV12-3 or TRBV12-4 to TRBJ1-2; D may be TRBD1 (6 bases). Trimming cost V 2 bases and J 8 bases, with 12 bases left between them. CDR3 size: 13 residues. This CDR3 is CASSLRGGRGYTF. The CDR3 DNA sequence: TGTGCCAGCAGTTTACGGGGGGGCAGAGGCTACACCTTC.

V usage is TRBV19 and J usage is TRBJ2-6, with D uncertain. Germline-derived CDR1 and CDR2 are LNHDA and SQIVND (reference sequence). Trimming removed 4 bases at V and 2 bases at J, with 6 bases between. This CDR3 has 14 amino acids. The CDR3 region has the DNA TGTGCCAGTAGTACGGTCGCTGGGGCCAACGTCCTGACTTTC. It yields the protein CASSTVAGANVLTF.

Points on this clone: A junction boundary mismatches the germline segment, possibly from a read error. The chain employs TRBV6-5 and TRBJ2-3; D unclear. Looked up from germline, CDR1 is MNHEY and CDR2 is SVGAGI. This CDR3 has 15 amino acids. This chain's CDR3 is CASSDSSLRTDTQYF. In nucleotides, the CDR3 is TGTGCCAGCAGTGACTCGAGTTTGCGCACAGATACGCAGTATTTT.

The chain employs TRBV5-8 and TRBJ2-5; 7 bases are shared with TRBD1. The CDR3 length is 15 residues. The ends lost 0 bases at V and 2 bases at J; junction bases unmatched: 4. Germline values: CDR1 SGHTS, CDR2 YDEGEE. This CDR3 reads CASSLEGARQETQYF. CDR3 nucleotide sequence: TGTGCCAGCAGCTTGGAGGGGGCTCGGCAAGAGACCCAGTACTTC.

This clone was observed a single time. The chain joins TRBV10-3 to TRBJ1-2; no definite D call. The CDR3 consists of 14 residues. Germline lookup yields CDR1 ENHRY and CDR2 SYGVKD. Trimming took off 1 base at V and 4 bases at J, with 10 bases between the two ends. As DNA, the CDR3 is TGTGCCATCAGTGAGTTGGTGGGCCCCTATGGCTACACCTTC. Its translation: CAISELVGPYGYTF.

This rearrangement joins TRBV7-9 to TRBJ1-4; 7 bases are shared with TRBD1. Germline assignment: CDR1 SEHNR and CDR2 FQNEAQ (reference sequence). The CDR3 extends over 13 amino acids. Trimming took 4 bases from V and 8 from J; bases not matched to a gene: 4. This chain's CDR3 is CASSSRQGEKLFF. The CDR3 DNA sequence: TGTGCCAGCAGCTCCCGACAGGGCGAAAAACTGTTTTTT.

The chain is built from TRBV28 and TRBJ1-4; possible D gene TRBD1, 6 bases. The V end lost 5 bases, the J end lost 0 bases, and 16 bases lay between the germline ends. The CDR3 is made up of 17 amino acids. Germline CDR1 is MDHEN and CDR2 is SYDVKM. CDR3 DNA sequence: TGTGCCAGCAGTCAACAGGGTTTGGGGGCAACTAATGAAAAACTGTTTTTT. Translated, it gives CASSQQGLGATNEKLFF.

V is TRBV10-3 and J is TRBJ2-1; 10 bases are a match to TRBD1. CDR1 and CDR2 from the germline V gene are ENHRY and SYGVKD. The CDR3 sequence is 15 residues long. The ends lost 6 bases at V and 0 bases at J; junction bases unmatched: 2. The CDR3 region is CAISRTGGSYNEQFF. The CDR3 region has the DNA TGTGCCATCAGCCGGACAGGGGGCTCCTACAATGAGCAGTTCTTC.

V and J are TRBV21-1 and TRBJ1-3; TRBD1 is the table's D call and was not checked against the DNA. TRBV21-1 is a recognized pseudogene. CDR3 size: 19 residues. CDR3 residues: CTSINHSRQGSRRRNTIYF. The CDR3 region has the DNA TGTACCAGCATCAACCACTCTCGACAGGGGAGTAGGCGGCGAAACACCATATATTTT.

The J gene is TRBJ1-3, the V gene TRBV6-1, with TRBD1 as a possible D gene (5 bases). CDR3 length: 16 amino acids. Germline V gives CDR1 MNHNS, CDR2 SASEGT. Trimming shortened V by 2 bases and J by 3 bases, and 14 bases separated the two germline ends. CDR3 nucleotide sequence: TGTGCCAGCAGTGAAAAGGGGCCTCACATTGGAAACACCATATATTTT. Translating gives CASSEKGPHIGNTIYF.

In DNA form, the CDR3 reads TGTGCCAGCAATATAGCGGGAGGGCCTTTCAATGAGCAGTTCTTC. Protein: CASNIAGGPFNEQFF. J is TRBJ2-1 and V is TRBV6-5; 11 nucleotides agree with TRBD2. The CDR3 extends over 15 amino acids. The V gene end was trimmed by 7 bases and the J gene end by 6 bases; junction bases not matched to a gene: 8. The germline V gene has CDR1 MNHEY and CDR2 SVGAGI.

This chain links TRBV7-2 with TRBJ2-3; the D gene is possibly TRBD2 (6 bases). The CDR3 is 16 amino acids. The germline gives CDR1 SGHTA, CDR2 FQGNSA. Trimming left V 6 bases short and J 0 bases short, with 16 bases between. The CDR3 DNA reads as TGTGCCAGCAGTCTACACGCCGGGGGTAGCACAGATACGCAGTATTTT. This gives the protein CASSLHAGGSTDTQYF.

This clone was observed a handful of times. An end of the junction differs from the germline gene, which may be a read error. The chain recombines TRBV27 with TRBJ2-6, with D maybe TRBD2 (5 bases). From germline, CDR1 is MNHEY and CDR2 SMNVEV (reference sequence). The CDR3 runs to 18 residues. The CDR3 protein is CASSFLYAGDSGANVLTF. Written as DNA, the CDR3 is TGTGCCAGCAGTTTTCTTTACGCGGGTGACTCTGGTGCCAACGTCCTGACTTTC.

This sequence joins TRBV19 and TRBJ2-7; 8 nucleotides match TRBD2. V lost 5 bases and J lost 1; bases outside the gene matches: 4. Germline CDR1 and CDR2: LNHDA and SQIVND (reference sequence). The CDR3 totals 14 residues. This CDR3 is CASSALAASYEQYF. The CDR3 bases are TGTGCCAGTAGTGCACTAGCGGCTTCCTACGAGCAGTACTTC. Drawing the rest from reference TRBV19 and TRBJ2-7, the complete variable domain is DGGITQSPKYLFRKEGQNVTLSCEQNLNHDAMYWYRQDPGQGLRLIYYSQIVNDFQKGDIAEGYSVSREKKESFPLTVTSAQKNPTAFYLCASSALAASYEQYFGPGTRLTVT.

The V gene is TRBV3-1 (or the pseudogene TRBV3-2), the J gene TRBJ2-7; 8 bases align to TRBD2. The CDR3 length is 14 residues. Germline V gene lookup returns CDR1 LGHDT and CDR2 YNNKEL (reference sequence). Trimming at V came to 2 bases and at J to 6 bases, leaving 6 bases not matched to a gene. The CDR3 is CASSQSGTSGEQYF. The CDR3 DNA reads as TGTGCCAGCAGCCAATCCGGGACTAGTGGCGAGCAGTACTTC.

This clone has only one observation. This rearrangement joins TRBV10-3 to TRBJ1-1, with 11 bases lining up with TRBD1. The CDR3 extends over 15 amino acids. Per germline, CDR1 ENHRY and CDR2 SYGVKD. The V gene end was trimmed by 4 bases and the J gene end by 4 bases; junction bases not matched to a gene: 5. CDR3 region: CAISGTGGEGTEAFF. Here the CDR3 DNA reads TGTGCCATCAGTGGGACAGGGGGCGAGGGCACTGAAGCTTTCTTT.

This clone is labeled as medium-sized. This chain joins TRBV10-3 and TRBJ1-1; tentatively, D is TRBD1 (6 bases). CDR1 is ENHRY and CDR2 is SYGVKD in the germline V gene. This CDR3 region has 16 residues. The ends were cut back, 4 bases at V and 1 base at J, with 16 bases in the middle. DNA for the CDR3: TGTGCCATCAGTGTTATAGCAGGGGCCCGGAACACTGAAGCTTTCTTT. This translates into CAISVIAGARNTEAFF.

The genes are TRBV6-1 and TRBJ2-7, with TRBD2 matching 10 bases. Germline CDR1 is MNHNS and CDR2 is SASEGT. CDR3 length: 16 amino acids. With 0 bases clipped from V and 5 bases from J, the junction kept 7 bases outside the gene matches. The CDR3 loop reads CASSEARLAGVNEQYF. The CDR3 nucleotides are TGTGCCAGCAGTGAAGCAAGGCTAGCGGGAGTTAACGAGCAGTACTTC.

This chain connects TRBV5-4 to TRBJ2-5; 9 bases are shared with TRBD2. V lost 4 bases, J lost 5 bases, and 12 bases stayed unmatched. The CDR3 runs to 16 residues. Germline values: CDR1 SGHNT, CDR2 YYREEE (reference sequence). The CDR3: CASSPDGRGGRETQYF. The CDR3 DNA reads TGTGCCAGCAGCCCCGACGGGCGGGGGGGCCGGGAGACCCAGTACTTC.

This chain joins TRBV7-2 and TRBJ2-4; a possible D gene is TRBD1 (5 bases). With 0 bases removed from V and 5 bases from J, the gap between germline ends came to 8 bases. The CDR3 length is 14 residues. CDR1 and CDR2 (germline): SGHTA, FQGNSA. CDR3 amino acids: CASSLAIGENIQYF. Here the CDR3 DNA reads TGTGCCAGCAGCTTAGCGATAGGGGAAAACATTCAGTACTTC.

This chain uses TRBV4-1 with TRBJ2-3; TRBD2 aligns across 7 bases. This CDR3 is 15 amino acids long. The germline V gene encodes CDR1 MGHRA and CDR2 YSYEKL. V shed 3 bases, J shed 0 bases, and the junction held 3 bases outside the gene matches. In DNA form, the CDR3 reads TGCGCCAGCAGCCAGCTAGCGGAAAGCACAGATACGCAGTATTTT. This codes for CASSQLAESTDTQYF.

The chain recombines TRBV6-6 with TRBJ2-1, with 8 bases that match TRBD2. Trimming took 8 bases from V and 5 from J; bases not matched to a gene: 11. Germline V gene data show CDR1 as MNHNY and CDR2 as SVGAGI (reference sequence). This CDR3 has 15 residues. The CDR3 nucleotides are TGTGCCAGCTCTGGGCGGACTAGCTTTAACAATGAGCAGTTCTTC. Protein sequence: CASSGRTSFNNEQFF.

The chain links TRBV5-1 to TRBJ2-7, with a possible D match to TRBD1 (6 bases). The germline CDR1 and CDR2 sequences are SGHRS and YFSETQ. The CDR3 has 14 residues. Trimming removed 0 bases from V and 3 bases from J, with 10 bases in between. CDR3 region: CASSLAGVNYEQYF. DNA of the CDR3: TGCGCCAGCAGCTTGGCAGGGGTGAACTACGAGCAGTACTTC.

V and J are TRBV6-5 and TRBJ2-2; D may be TRBD2 (7 bases). Trimming removed 6 bases from V and 6 bases from J, with 14 bases in between. Per the germline V gene, CDR1 is MNHEY and CDR2 is SVGAGI. The CDR3 is 14 residues long. The CDR3 spells CASRDAGAPGELFF. CDR3 bases: TGTGCCAGCAGAGATGCGGGGGCCCCCGGGGAGCTGTTTTTT.